Each of the 27 T cell receptor beta chains below was sequenced from the same sample in a study of cytomegalovirus exposure and HLA in healthy donors. PCR primers comprised 60 Vbeta and 13 Jbeta primers. Some clones are missing from TCRdb's copy, which holds only in-frame ones; the method was immunoSEQ multiplex PCR. The table has 180,000 or so clones, roughly 85% seen once. Sequences were obtained from PBMCs. The receptor set was obtained from a man between 18 and 35 years old in good health and CMV-seropositive.

The V and J genes are TRBV4-1 and TRBJ2-1, with D perhaps matching TRBD2 (5 bases). V gave up 1 base and J gave up 3 bases, with 13 bases separating them. Germline CDR1 and CDR2: MGHRA and YSYEKL. The CDR3 has 16 amino acids. CDR3: CASSQGAKRGYNEQFF. The CDR3 DNA reads as TGCGCCAGCAGCCAAGGGGCTAAACGGGGCTACAATGAGCAGTTCTTC.

The chain recombines TRBV6-1 with TRBJ2-1; D is possibly TRBD2 (6 bases). CDR1 is MNHNS and CDR2 is SASEGT in the germline V gene. V shed 2 bases and J shed 0 bases, with 11 bases lying between them. This CDR3 has 16 amino acids. The CDR3 nucleotides read TGTGCCAGCAGTGAACCCCGGGGGAGCTCCTACAATGAGCAGTTCTTC. Its protein product is CASSEPRGSSYNEQFF.

The DNA for the CDR3 is TGTGCCAGCTCACCACCTTCAGTACAGTTTGAAGCTTTCTTT. This encodes CASSPPSVQFEAFF. The chain couples TRBV18 to TRBJ1-1; no clear D. CDR3 length: 14 residues. Germline V gene lookup returns CDR1 KGHSH and CDR2 LQKENI. Trimming stripped 0 bases from V and 7 bases from J, with 12 bases between.

V and J are TRBV5-1 and TRBJ2-1; 13 nucleotides agree with TRBD2. Germline V gene lookup returns CDR1 SGHRS and CDR2 YFSETQ. The CDR3 consists of 16 residues. V lost 0 bases to trimming and J lost 7 bases; unmatched junction nucleotides: 4. The CDR3 coding sequence is TGCGCCAGCAGCTTGGCGGGACTAGCGGGGATAAATGAGCAGTTCTTC. This gives the protein CASSLAGLAGINEQFF.

The chain recombines TRBV9 with TRBJ2-3; 15 bases agree with TRBD2. The junction had 10 bases not matched to a gene; V was cut back by 2 bases and J by 6 bases. This CDR3 contains 18 residues. Looked up from germline, CDR1 is SGDLS and CDR2 is YYNGEE. CDR3 region: CASSVRPGTSGGPDTQYF. CDR3 nucleotide sequence: TGTGCCAGCAGCGTCCGTCCCGGGACTAGCGGGGGGCCCGATACGCAGTATTTT.

The chain uses TRBV9 and TRBJ1-4; D remains unclear. Between the trimmed V and J ends, which lost 0 bases and 2 bases, there was a span of 5 bases. The CDR3 runs to 14 residues. Germline values: CDR1 SGDLS, CDR2 YYNGEE. The CDR3 is CASSVAGTNEKLFF. The CDR3 DNA follows: TGTGCCAGCAGCGTAGCCGGGACTAATGAAAAACTGTTTTTT.

The V and J genes are TRBV9 and TRBJ2-7; 10 bases fit TRBD1. The trim removed 0 bases at V and 4 bases at J, leaving 4 bases unmatched. The CDR3 extends over 15 amino acids. CDR1 and CDR2 from the germline V gene are SGDLS and YYNGEE. CDR3 sequence (DNA): TGTGCCAGCAGCGTAGCGATGGGACAGGGGTACGAGCAGTACTTC. This sequence encodes CASSVAMGQGYEQYF.

V gene TRBV18 combines with J gene TRBJ1-4, with 10 bases fitting TRBD1. The germline V gene encodes CDR1 KGHSH and CDR2 LQKENI. This CDR3 has 16 residues. With 2 bases clipped from V and 8 bases from J, the junction kept 8 bases outside the gene matches. Written as DNA, the CDR3 is TGTGCCAGCTCACCAACGGGGGACAGGGGTGTGGAAAAACTGTTTTTT. Protein product: CASSPTGDRGVEKLFF.

This clone was counted between two and nine times. The gene calls are TRBV5-1 and TRBJ1-6; 7 bases fit TRBD1. V lost 4 bases to trimming and J lost 0 bases; unmatched junction nucleotides: 7. Per germline, CDR1 SGHRS and CDR2 YFSETQ. The CDR3 contains 17 residues. The CDR3 is CASSPSSGGSYNSPLHF. The CDR3 DNA reads TGCGCCAGCAGCCCTAGCTCAGGGGGCTCCTATAATTCACCCCTCCACTTT.

This clone showed up just once. The chain's CDR3 is CASSEAIRGGRAGELFF. CDR3 coding DNA: TGTGCCAGCAGTGAAGCGATAAGGGGAGGGAGGGCCGGGGAGCTGTTTTTT. The chain uses TRBV6-1 and TRBJ2-2; 7 bases are a match to TRBD2. Trimming cost V 0 bases and J 6 bases; bases outside gene matches: 10. The CDR3 is 17 residues long. In germline, CDR1 is MNHNS, CDR2 SASEGT.

The chain has TRBV9 and TRBJ2-1; a possible D gene is TRBD2 (7 bases). Looked up from germline, CDR1 is SGDLS and CDR2 is YYNGEE. V was pared by 0 bases and J by 3 bases, with 10 bases between. The CDR3 has 15 residues. DNA of the CDR3: TGTGCCAGCAGCGTAGCCGGGGGGCTCTACAATGAGCAGTTCTTC. Amino acid sequence: CASSVAGGLYNEQFF.

J is TRBJ2-7 and V is TRBV14; 8 positions agree with TRBD2. Unmatched junction bases numbered 10, after V lost 2 bases and J lost 4 bases. Germline V lookup: CDR1 SGHDN, CDR2 FVKESK. The CDR3 has 16 residues. The CDR3 DNA reads as TGTGCCAGCAGCCAAAGGCAACTAGCGGCAATTTACGAGCAGTACTTC. It codes for CASSQRQLAAIYEQYF.

This clone was recorded a few times. The rearrangement joins TRBV4-3 to TRBJ1-5; D remains ambiguous. The V end lost 0 bases, the J end lost 4 bases, and 4 bases lay between the germline ends. Germline CDR1 and CDR2: LGHNA and YSLEER. The CDR3 consists of 13 residues. This chain's CDR3 is CASSQEQNQPQHF. The CDR3 nucleotides read TGCGCCAGCAGCCAAGAACAGAATCAGCCCCAGCATTTT.

This clone was seen once. The rearrangement uses TRBV7-9 and TRBJ2-7, with 9 bases matching TRBD1. The germline CDR1 and CDR2 sequences are SEHNR and FQNEAQ (reference sequence). The CDR3 runs 14 residues. Trimming at V came to 5 bases and at J to 4 bases, leaving 6 bases not matched to a gene. The CDR3 region is CASSPPGQGYEQYF. CDR3 coding DNA: TGTGCCAGCAGCCCCCCGGGACAGGGATACGAGCAGTACTTC.

V gene TRBV7-3 combines with J gene TRBJ2-2; D is ambiguous. Germline V CDR1 and CDR2: SGHTA, FQGTGA. Trimming cost V 8 bases and J 3 bases, with 7 bases left between them. The CDR3 sequence is 12 residues long. The CDR3 region has the DNA TGTGCCAGCCAGGATTACACCGGGGAGCTGTTTTTT. Amino acid sequence: CASQDYTGELFF.

This clone was found a few times. This chain connects TRBV4-3 to TRBJ1-4, with 9 bases that match TRBD1. CDR1 LGHNA and CDR2 YSLEER come from the germline V gene. Trimming removed 0 bases from V and 5 bases from J; junction bases left unmatched: 10. This CDR3 has 18 amino acids. CDR3 residues: CASSQDRGQGLGNEKLFF. The CDR3 DNA follows: TGCGCCAGCAGCCAAGACAGGGGACAGGGACTGGGAAATGAAAAACTGTTTTTT.

The genes are TRBV4-1 and TRBJ2-7, with D tentatively TRBD2 (6 bases). The germline gives CDR1 MGHRA, CDR2 YSYEKL. This CDR3 contains 15 residues. The V end lost 4 bases, the J end lost 2 bases, and 15 bases lay between the germline ends. The CDR3 region is CASSLGVAGTYEQYF. The DNA for the CDR3 is TGCGCCAGCAGCCTAGGCGTGGCGGGAACCTACGAGCAGTACTTC.

This sequence joins TRBV6-1 and TRBJ2-3; 9 bases agree with TRBD2. The CDR3 length is 15 residues. V shed 4 bases, J shed 2 bases, and the junction held 4 bases outside the gene matches. CDR1 and CDR2 (germline): MNHNS, SASEGT. For the CDR3, the DNA is TGTGCCAGCAGTGCGGGGACTAGCCTCACAGATACGCAGTATTTT. Its protein product is CASSAGTSLTDTQYF.

The chain links TRBV7-9 to TRBJ2-5, with 7 bases aligning to TRBD2. Losses at the gene ends were 1 base for V and 5 bases for J; bases not matched to a gene: 19. The CDR3 is made up of 19 amino acids. Germline CDR1 is SEHNR and CDR2 is FQNEAQ (reference sequence). CDR3 loop: CASSLGGGGLLGLGETQYF. CDR3 DNA sequence: TGTGCCAGCAGCTTAGGTGGCGGGGGTCTTCTGGGGCTAGGGGAGACCCAGTACTTC.

The rearrangement uses TRBV7-2 and TRBJ2-7; 7 bases match TRBD1. Germline loops: CDR1 SGHTA, CDR2 FQGNSA. With V trimmed by 8 bases and J by 0 bases, 13 bases remained unmatched. The CDR3 totals 16 residues. The CDR3 coding sequence is TGTGCCAGCGAAAAAGGGGGCCTGTTGAGCTCCTACGAGCAGTACTTC. Amino acid sequence: CASEKGGLLSSYEQYF.

The J gene is TRBJ2-5, the V gene TRBV6-1; weak D call: TRBD1 (6 bases). The germline V gene has CDR1 MNHNS and CDR2 SASEGT. The CDR3 runs to 13 residues. V shed 5 bases and J shed 5 bases, with 12 bases lying between them. The CDR3, as DNA: TGTGCCAGCAGTCCAGGGGTGGCTGAGACCCAGTACTTC. Translation gives CASSPGVAETQYF.

The rearrangement links TRBV4-3 to TRBJ2-1, with TRBD2 matching over 7 bases. Germline CDR1 LGHNA, CDR2 YSLEER. V dropped 2 bases and J dropped 8; count of bases not matched to a gene: 12. This CDR3 is 16 amino acids long. CDR3 DNA: TGCGCCAGCAGCCAATCTTTGGGGGGGTTGGGCGATGAGCAGTTCTTC. It encodes CASSQSLGGLGDEQFF.

The rearrangement links TRBV7-9 to TRBJ1-2; TRBD1 might be the D (5 bases). V shed 2 bases and J shed 4 bases, with 8 bases lying between them. Germline V gene sequence: CDR1 SEHNR, CDR2 FQNEAQ (reference sequence). The CDR3 covers 13 residues. CDR3 in amino acids: CASSLPGPYGYTF. The CDR3 coding sequence is TGTGCCAGCAGCTTACCAGGGCCCTATGGCTACACCTTC.

Only one count was recorded for this clone. V is TRBV6-5 and J is TRBJ1-5; 7 bases are shared with TRBD1. With 4 bases clipped from V and 4 bases from J, the junction kept 10 bases outside the gene matches. Germline V gene sequence: CDR1 MNHEY, CDR2 SVGAGI. This CDR3 spans 16 amino acids. The DNA for the CDR3 is TGTGCCAGCAGTTCGCGTGCCCGGGACAGAAATCAGCCCCAGCATTTT. Translating gives CASSSRARDRNQPQHF.

This chain links TRBV9 with TRBJ1-6; unclear D gene. This CDR3 has 15 amino acids. Germline loops: CDR1 SGDLS, CDR2 YYNGEE. V was trimmed by 3 bases and J by 7 bases, leaving 14 bases between them. In DNA, the CDR3 is TGTGCCAGCAGCGATACCCCCTACCTGAATTCACCCCTCCACTTT. Its protein product is CASSDTPYLNSPLHF.

The chain joins TRBV7-9 to TRBJ1-1; a weak D match, TRBD1 (5 bases). Germline V gene sequence: CDR1 SEHNR, CDR2 FQNEAQ (reference sequence). V lost 8 bases to trimming and J lost 1 base, with 11 bases between them. The CDR3 contains 13 residues. The CDR3 sequence is CASGPTGNTEAFF. CDR3 DNA: TGTGCCAGCGGACCAACAGGGAACACTGAAGCTTTCTTT. Looking up the rest from reference TRBV7-9 and TRBJ1-1 gives the full variable domain: DTGVSQNPRHKITKRGQNVTFRCDPISEHNRLYWYRQTLGQGPEFLTYFQNEAQLEKSRLLSDRFSAERPKGSFSTLEIQRTEQGDSAMYLCASGPTGNTEAFFGQGTRLTVV.

V and J are TRBV4-2 and TRBJ2-1, with D maybe TRBD1 (6 bases). Trimming took 1 base from V and 4 from J, leaving 11 bases between them. This CDR3 has 15 amino acids. Germline assignment: CDR1 LGHNA and CDR2 YNFKEQ. CDR3 coding DNA: TGTGCCAGCAGCCAAGGGGCAGACAGGTACAATGAGCAGTTCTTC. Translated: CASSQGADRYNEQFF.